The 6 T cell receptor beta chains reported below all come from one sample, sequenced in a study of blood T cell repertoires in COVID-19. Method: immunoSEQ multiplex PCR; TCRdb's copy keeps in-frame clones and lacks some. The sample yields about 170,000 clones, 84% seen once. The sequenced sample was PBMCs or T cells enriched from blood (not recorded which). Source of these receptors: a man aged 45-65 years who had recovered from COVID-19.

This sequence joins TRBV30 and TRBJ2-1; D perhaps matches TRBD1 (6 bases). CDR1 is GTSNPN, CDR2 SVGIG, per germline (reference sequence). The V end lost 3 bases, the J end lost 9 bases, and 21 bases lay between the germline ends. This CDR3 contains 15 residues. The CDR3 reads CAWREQGGPLGEQFF. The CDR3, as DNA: TGTGCCTGGAGGGAACAGGGTGGGCCACTAGGTGAGCAGTTCTTC.

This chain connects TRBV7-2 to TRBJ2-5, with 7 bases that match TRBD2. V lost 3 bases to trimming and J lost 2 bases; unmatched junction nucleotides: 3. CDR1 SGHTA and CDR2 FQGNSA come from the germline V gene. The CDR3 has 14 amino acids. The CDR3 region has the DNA TGTGCCAGCAGCTTCGAGCGGGGACAAGAGACCCAGTACTTC. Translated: CASSFERGQETQYF.

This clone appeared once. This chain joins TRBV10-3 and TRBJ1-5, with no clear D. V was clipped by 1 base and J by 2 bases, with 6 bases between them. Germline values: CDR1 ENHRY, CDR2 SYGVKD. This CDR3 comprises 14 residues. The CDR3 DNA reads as TGTGCCATCAGTGAGTACGGGGGCAATCAGCCCCAGCATTTT. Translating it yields CAISEYGGNQPQHF.

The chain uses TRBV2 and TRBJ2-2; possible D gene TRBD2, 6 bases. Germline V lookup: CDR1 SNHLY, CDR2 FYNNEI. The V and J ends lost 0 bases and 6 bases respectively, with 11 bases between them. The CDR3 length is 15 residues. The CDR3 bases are TGTGCCAGCAGTGAAGCAACGACGGGGGCCGGGGAGCTGTTTTTT. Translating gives CASSEATTGAGELFF.

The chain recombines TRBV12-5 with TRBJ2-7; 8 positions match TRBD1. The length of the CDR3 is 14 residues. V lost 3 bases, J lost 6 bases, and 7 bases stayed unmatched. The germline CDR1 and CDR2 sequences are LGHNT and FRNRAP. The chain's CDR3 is CASGLRETGVEQYF. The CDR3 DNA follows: TGTGCTAGTGGTTTAAGGGAGACAGGGGTCGAGCAGTACTTC.

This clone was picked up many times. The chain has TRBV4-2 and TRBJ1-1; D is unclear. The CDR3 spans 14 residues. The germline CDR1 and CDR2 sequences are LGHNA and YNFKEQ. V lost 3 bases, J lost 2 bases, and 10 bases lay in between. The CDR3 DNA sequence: TGTGCCAGCAGCCAGGGCTTTGGAAACACTGAAGCTTTCTTT. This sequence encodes CASSQGFGNTEAFF.